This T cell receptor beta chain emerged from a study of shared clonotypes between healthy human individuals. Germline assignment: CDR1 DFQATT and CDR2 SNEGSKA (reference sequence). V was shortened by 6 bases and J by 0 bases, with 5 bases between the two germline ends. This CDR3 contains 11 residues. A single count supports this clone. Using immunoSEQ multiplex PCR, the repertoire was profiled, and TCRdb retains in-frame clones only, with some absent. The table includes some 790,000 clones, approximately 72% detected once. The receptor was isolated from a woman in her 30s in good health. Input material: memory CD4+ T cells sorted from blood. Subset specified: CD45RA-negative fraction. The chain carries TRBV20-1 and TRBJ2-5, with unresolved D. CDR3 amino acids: CSAFNQETQYF. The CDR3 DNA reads TGCAGTGCGTTTAACCAAGAGACCCAGTACTTC.